The 8 T cell receptor beta chains below come from one sample, sequenced in a study of shared clonotypes between healthy human individuals (dated by TCRdb to about 2020). CD8 naive samples were obtained by positive selection for CCR7 among CD45RO-negative cells, yielding a CD45RA+CCR7+ population from which TemRA cells were excluded. The library came from the immunoSEQ multiplex PCR assay. Not all clones reach the TCRdb copy of this immuneACCESS table, which keeps in-frame sequences only. Checked studies attribute under half of the gap to unresolved V genes and leave the rest unexplained. The sample has around 1,900,000 clones on record, roughly 93% of them singletons. The biggest ten clones account for around 1.7% of the sample. The sequencing sample was made of naive CD8+ T cells from PBMCs. The cell subset or site label corresponds to: CD45RA+CCR7+. The receptors were gathered from a man aged 18-30 years in good health. Some clones in this sample may be carry-over from other donors' samples.

The sample holds one count of this clone. This rearrangement joins TRBV2 to TRBJ2-1, with 10 bases fitting TRBD2. V trimming: 4 bases; J trimming: 4 bases; junction bases outside the gene matches: 25. There are 22 residues in the CDR3. CDR1 is SNHLY, CDR2 FYNNEI, per germline. The CDR3 is CASSVADRASLAGEIGYNEQFF. CDR3 nucleotides: TGTGCCAGCAGTGTTGCTGACAGGGCGTCGCTAGCGGGAGAGATTGGTTACAATGAGCAGTTCTTC. Using reference TRBV2 and TRBJ2-1 for the parts outside the CDR3, the full variable domain is EPEVTQTPSHQVTQMGQEVILRCVPISNHLYFYWYRQILGQKVEFLVSFYNNEISEKSEIFDDQFSVERPDGSNFTLKIRSTKLEDSAMYFCASSVADRASLAGEIGYNEQFFGPGTRLTVL.

The chain recombines TRBV19 with TRBJ1-2; 7 positions match TRBD1. There are 13 residues in the CDR3. Germline-derived CDR1 and CDR2 are LNHDA and SQIVND (reference sequence). Trimming took 4 bases from V and 5 from J; bases not matched to a gene: 4. The CDR3 region is CASSTSTGYGYTF. CDR3 in DNA: TGTGCCAGTAGTACCTCGACAGGGTATGGCTACACCTTC.

Comment on this clone: Other DNA sequences in the sample encode the same CDR3. The chain is built from TRBV28 and TRBJ1-1, with unresolved D. CDR1 and CDR2 from the germline V gene are MDHEN and SYDVKM. With 3 bases removed from V and 4 bases from J, the gap between germline ends came to 9 bases. This CDR3 spans 13 amino acids. In nucleotides, the CDR3 is TGTGCCAGCAGTTTGGGTTGGGGCACTGAAGCTTTCTTT. It encodes CASSLGWGTEAFF.

This clone turned up a few times. The V gene is TRBV27, the J gene TRBJ1-1; tentative D call: TRBD1 (6 bases). CDR1 is MNHEY and CDR2 is SMNVEV in the germline V gene (reference sequence). This CDR3 region has 14 residues. V lost 8 bases, J lost 0 bases, and 13 bases lay in between. CDR3 sequence: CASQQGLMNTEAFF. CDR3 DNA sequence: TGTGCCAGCCAACAGGGTTTAATGAACACTGAAGCTTTCTTT.

The chain recombines TRBV5-6 with TRBJ1-2, with 9 nucleotides matching TRBD1. V was pared by 1 base and J by 5 bases, with 9 bases of the junction left unmatched. Germline CDR1 reads SGHDT; CDR2 reads YYEEEE. The CDR3 is 16 residues long. CDR3 bases: TGTGCCAGCAGCTTGTCCATCTCGGGACAGGGTTATGGCTACACCTTC. Translation: CASSLSISGQGYGYTF.

The rearrangement joins TRBV4-2 to TRBJ2-3; 9 bases match TRBD1. Looked up from germline, CDR1 is LGHNA and CDR2 is YNFKEQ. This CDR3 comprises 15 residues. V dropped 1 base and J dropped 5; count of bases not matched to a gene: 4. The CDR3 here is CASSQATGGIDTQYF. CDR3 in DNA: TGTGCCAGCAGCCAAGCTACAGGGGGCATAGATACGCAGTATTTT.

The J gene is TRBJ2-1, the V gene TRBV9, with D possibly being TRBD2 (5 bases). The CDR3 is 16 amino acids. Germline loops: CDR1 SGDLS, CDR2 YYNGEE. The V gene lost 0 bases and the J gene lost 2 bases, with 12 bases spanning the gap. The CDR3 spells CASSVEAGKTYNEQFF. DNA of the CDR3: TGTGCCAGCAGCGTAGAAGCCGGGAAAACCTACAATGAGCAGTTCTTC.

The rearrangement uses TRBV6-1 and TRBJ2-7; 9 nucleotides line up with TRBD2. Trimming removed 6 bases from V and 3 bases from J; junction bases left unmatched: 9. This CDR3 is built from 15 residues. CDR1 and CDR2 from the germline V gene are MNHNS and SASEGT. The chain's CDR3 is CASSASAGGGYEQYF. The CDR3 DNA is TGTGCCAGCAGCGCCTCGGCGGGAGGGGGCTACGAGCAGTACTTC.